This T cell receptor (beta chain) comes out of a study of blood T cell repertoires in COVID-19. Study context: T cells, B-cell-depleted T cells, or PBMCs provided the cDNA or gDNA that served as material.

Original analysis: Reference gene primer amplification in the assay estimated nucleated cell counts. Sequencing used immunoSEQ multiplex PCR; TCRdb keeps in-frame clones, though not all of them. The DNA gave D and trimming, while V, J and clone size come from that table. This table holds 250,000 to 350,000 clones, about 91% found once. The CDR3 loop spans 13 amino acids. CDR1 is MNHEY and CDR2 is SVGAGI in the germline V gene. With 6 bases removed from V and 4 bases from J, the gap between germline ends came to 10 bases. The receptor comes from a woman in her 30s who had recovered from COVID-19. Sequencing used peripheral blood. V gene TRBV6-5 combines with J gene TRBJ1-3; D unclear. The DNA of the CDR3 is TGTGCCAGCAGGGTTGGAGCAGGAAACACCATATATTTT. It codes for CASRVGAGNTIYF.